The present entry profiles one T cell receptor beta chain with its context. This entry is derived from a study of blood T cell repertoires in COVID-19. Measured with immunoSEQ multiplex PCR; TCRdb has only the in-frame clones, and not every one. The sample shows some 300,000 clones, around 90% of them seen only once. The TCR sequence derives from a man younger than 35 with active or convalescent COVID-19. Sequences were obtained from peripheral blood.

The CDR3 spells CATTGGGETQYF. The CDR3 bases are TGTGCCACCACAGGGGGAGGGGAGACCCAGTACTTC. The genes are TRBV6-5 and TRBJ2-5, with D tentatively TRBD1 (8 bases). The CDR3 extends over 12 amino acids. Between the trimmed V and J ends, which lost 10 bases and 5 bases, there was a span of 14 bases. From germline, CDR1 is MNHEY and CDR2 SVGAGI.